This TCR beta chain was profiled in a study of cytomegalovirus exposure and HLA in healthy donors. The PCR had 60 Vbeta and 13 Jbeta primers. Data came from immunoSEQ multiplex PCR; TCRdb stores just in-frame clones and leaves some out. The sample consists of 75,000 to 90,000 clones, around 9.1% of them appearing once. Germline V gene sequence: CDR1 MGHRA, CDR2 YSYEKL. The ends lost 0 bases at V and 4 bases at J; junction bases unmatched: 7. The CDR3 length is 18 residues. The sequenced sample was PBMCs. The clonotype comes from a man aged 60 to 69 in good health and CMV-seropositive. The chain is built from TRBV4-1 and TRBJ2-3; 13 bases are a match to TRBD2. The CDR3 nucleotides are TGCGCCAGCAGCCAAGATGGGTTAGGACTAGCGGGGGCAGATACGCAGTATTTT. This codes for CASSQDGLGLAGADTQYF.